The present entry profiles one T cell receptor beta chain with its context. What it recognizes is unknown. The record originates from a study of T cell repertoires in cytomegalovirus infection. TCRdb reprocessed the reads via MiXCR and lists one record per CDR3 protein. The sample gives around 450,000 distinct CDR3 sequences, about 33% of which show up once; approximately 13% is in the top ten. Study-wide results and caveats: Cumulative public TCR beta family frequency identified carriers of CMV plus the relevant HLA.

The ends lost 6 bases at V and 4 bases at J; junction bases unmatched: 10. The germline V gene encodes CDR1 LGHNA and CDR2 YNFKEQ. The CDR3 has 17 amino acids. The rearrangement joins TRBV4-2 to TRBJ2-1, with 12 positions matching TRBD2. This TCR was recovered from a human donor in good health (CMV status not recorded). Some clones in this sample may be carry-over from other donors' samples. Sequencing was done on a sample of PBMCs. This CDR3 reads CASRVRLAGAFYNEQFF. CDR3 DNA: TGTGCCAGCAGGGTAAGACTAGCGGGGGCATTTTACAATGAGCAGTTCTTC.